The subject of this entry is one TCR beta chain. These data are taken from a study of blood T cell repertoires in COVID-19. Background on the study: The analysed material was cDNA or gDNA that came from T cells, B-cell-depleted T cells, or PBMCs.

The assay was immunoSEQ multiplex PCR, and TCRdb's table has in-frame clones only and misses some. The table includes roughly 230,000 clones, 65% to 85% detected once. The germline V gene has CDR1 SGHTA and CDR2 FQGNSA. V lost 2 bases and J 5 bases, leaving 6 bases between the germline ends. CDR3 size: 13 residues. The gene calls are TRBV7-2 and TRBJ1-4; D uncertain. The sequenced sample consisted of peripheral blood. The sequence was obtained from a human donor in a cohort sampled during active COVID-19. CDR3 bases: TGTGCCAGCAGCTTACAGAACAATGAAAAACTGTTTTTT. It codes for CASSLQNNEKLFF.